This TCR beta chain was identified during a study of T cell responses to AZD1222 COVID-19 vaccine. In the study overall: Pooling covered second doses at about 4 or about 12 weeks. The study's findings and limits: The breadth and depth of Spike-specific TCRs increased once two AZD1222 doses had been given.

This clone was observed a handful of times. The antigen is unknown. The table came from immunoSEQ multiplex PCR; TCRdb's copy has only in-frame clones and leaves some out. Of more than 85,000 clones in the sample, 88% were seen once. Germline V gene data show CDR1 as LGHDT and CDR2 as YNNKEL (reference sequence). Trimming removed 3 bases at V and 8 bases at J, with 5 bases between. The CDR3 extends over 12 amino acids. The specimen was peripheral blood, collected on day 0 of AZD1222 vaccination. The sequence was collected from an adult in good health. V and J are TRBV3-1 (or the pseudogene TRBV3-2) and TRBJ1-6; D unresolved. The CDR3 nucleotides are TGTGCCAGCAGCCAGTTTTATTCACCCCTCCACTTT. Its protein product is CASSQFYSPLHF.